This T cell receptor (beta chain) stems from a study of cytomegalovirus exposure and HLA in healthy donors. Study overall: Across almost 400 genotyped donors, about 80% landed in the Caucasian-associated ancestry cluster. Study outcomes and limitations: Relative to equally common others, HLA-associated TCR beta chains showed greater clonal expansion in a later analysis. Immune exposure data for these donors was limited to CMV serostatus.

Researchers ran the PCR with 60 Vbeta and 13 Jbeta primers. Clones were read by immunoSEQ multiplex PCR, and TCRdb kept only the in-frame ones, dropping some. The sample records 100,000 to 150,000 clones, about four fifths being singletons. The CDR3 loop spans 13 amino acids. Germline CDR1 and CDR2: MNHNS and SASEGT. The ends were cut back, 4 bases at V and 1 base at J, with 5 bases in the middle. Worth noting for this clone: Antigen unknown.

The chain links TRBV6-1 to TRBJ1-3; no definite D call. The sample consisted of PBMCs. The TCR sequence derives from a woman aged 45-59 years in good health and CMV-seropositive. The CDR3 reads CASSGQSGNTIYF. In nucleotides, the CDR3 is TGTGCCAGCAGTGGCCAGTCTGGAAACACCATATATTTT.